This T cell receptor beta chain was documented in a study of blood T cells in healthy people across ages (dated by TCRdb to about 2015). About the full investigation: In model experiments, roughly one uniquely barcoded TCR beta cDNA molecule per two T cells was captured by template switching. To track age-related changes in TCR beta repertoire diversity, the study relied on deep sequencing normalized with unique cDNA molecular identifiers. Four age groups were formed from the donors: young (average approximately 15 years), middle-aged (approximately 42), aged (roughly 56) and long-lived (82). To avoid experimental bias, donors of different ages were spread randomly across the sequencing lanes. Two additional independent replicas of 1 million unique cDNA reads from the same blood draw were analyzed for two donors (one aged 18 to 30 and one aged 80 or older). Here is what the overall study found, with its caveats: Total diversity estimates from one million sequenced T cells were considered lower bounds and underestimates. The CMV infection status of donors was not known, potentially confounding age-related changes in expanded clonotypes. Observed TCR beta diversity per million T cells fell roughly linearly with age, and a significant reduction was already apparent by age roughly 40. Since profiling was done on bulk unsorted PBMCs, naive and antigen-experienced compartments could not be conclusively compared. A strong correlation was found between observed TCR beta diversity and the percentage of naive T cells measured by flow cytometry. Compared with the aged group, the long-lived group had more naive CD4+ T cells, fewer expanded clones and increased TCR diversity, a pattern suggesting age selection.

Systemically healthy Caucasian individuals from Russia, over 30 in total and aged 6 to 90 years, were included as donors. Each donor gave 8 to 10 milliliters of peripheral blood, drawn into EDTA-treated Vacutainer tubes. Ficoll-Paque density-gradient centrifugation was used to isolate PBMCs, with at least 6.5 million per sample. Trizol reagent was used to extract total RNA from PBMCs, with at least 5 micrograms per sample. The percentages of naive CD45RAhigh/CD27high T cells were determined by flow cytometry on a PBMC aliquot from every donor. Concerning this clonotype itself: Its specific antigen is unknown. Base qualities are not at hand, and no much larger clone is one base apart.

The CDR3 runs 15 amino acids, cysteine and phenylalanine included. The retained sequence is limited to the CDR3, 45 bases, with the frame set at the first base. The germline V gene encodes CDR1 SGHDT and CDR2 YYEEEE. Germline trimming: 5 bases from V, 3 bases from J; junction bases outside gene matches: 5. The library was produced with 5' RACE. Sequencing took place on an Illumina HiSeq 2500. The second PCR ran for about 7 to 11 cycles and used a J-beta primer mix along with a sample-barcoded 5' primer. A unique molecular identifier was introduced onto each TCR beta cDNA molecule by a template-switch 5' adaptor carrying 12 random nucleotides. Each sample yielded at least 2.5 million CDR3-containing paired-end reads. All of the RNA was converted into first-strand cDNA using the Mint cDNA synthesis kit, with a TRBC-specific oligonucleotide serving as the primer. Following uracil-DNA glycosylase treatment, a first 18-cycle PCR with universal primers M1SS and BC2_uni_R was performed on all cDNA. The published analysis was carried out like this. For normalization, 1 million high-quality reads were randomly selected from each sample, with every read carrying a distinct molecular identifier. Instead of being binned into consensus sequences, reads that shared molecular identifiers were thrown out. MiTCR, run with a Q25 quality threshold and the strictest error-elimination algorithm, handled CDR3 identification, clonotype clustering and error correction. A nonparametric unseen species model with Euler transformation was used to estimate a lower bound on total TCR beta diversity. TCRdb itself trimmed the public reads at Q25 with fastp, ran MiXCR and retained productive beta chains. Entries that share a CDR3 protein sequence are merged under the most common genes and DNA. None of the V and J calls come from the authors' own analysis; TCRdb made them. This sample lists 700,000 to 1,000,000 distinct CDR3 sequences; around 45% were detected once. Of the sample, roughly 18% falls within the top ten clones.

Sequencing was done on a sample of blood. The rearrangement joined TRBV5-6 to TRBJ2-7, with 13 bases matching TRBD2. This clonotype originated in a man aged 60-69 years in good health. CDR3 sequence: CASSPGLAGVYEQYF. The DNA sequence is TGTGCCAGCAGTCCCGGACTAGCGGGGGTCTACGAGCAGTACTTC.